The rows below give T cell receptor beta chains drawn from one sample of a study of cytomegalovirus exposure and HLA in healthy donors. TCRdb's copy holds only in-frame clones and misses some; the assay was immunoSEQ multiplex PCR. Found here are about 77,000 clones, roughly 78% of them singletons; the top ten hold almost 4.5%. The sample taken for sequencing was PBMCs. These receptors were obtained from a man aged 40-49 years in good health and CMV-seronegative. Both conserved end residues are part of each CDR3. For some rows the clone size is stated as once, few or many, or as a class when expanded; others skip it.

J gene: TRBJ1-5
clone size: NA
V gene: TRBV19
CDR3 protein: CASSTGTSRPQHF

J gene: TRBJ2-5
clone size: NA
V gene: TRBV7-2
CDR3 protein: CASSLEGTGQETQYF

J gene: TRBJ1-5
clone size: few
V gene: TRBV18
CDR3 protein: CASSLGVNQPQHF

J gene: TRBJ2-5
clone size: NA
V gene: TRBV29-1
CDR3 protein: CSVGQKETQYF

J gene: TRBJ2-7
clone size: NA
V gene: TRBV30
CDR3 protein: CAWSVLLYEQYF

J gene: TRBJ2-1
clone size: NA
V gene: TRBV28
CDR3 protein: CASSFDRGSYNEQFF

J gene: TRBJ2-7
clone size: once
V gene: TRBV10-3
CDR3 protein: CAIRGGIHYEQYF

J gene: TRBJ1-1
clone size: NA
V gene: TRBV28
CDR3 protein: CASSLGGGLNANTEAFF

J gene: TRBJ2-7
clone size: NA
V gene: TRBV7-7
CDR3 protein: CASSSGLAGGFGEQYF

J gene: TRBJ2-3
clone size: NA
V gene: TRBV15
CDR3 protein: CATSREGVTDTQYF

J gene: TRBJ2-5
clone size: NA
V gene: TRBV5-6
CDR3 protein: CASSLVVGIQETQYF

J gene: NA
clone size: NA
V gene: TRBV5-4
CDR3 protein: CASSFGGLTYEQYF

J gene: TRBJ2-7
clone size: NA
V gene: TRBV19
CDR3 protein: CASRGLAGAYEQYF

J gene: TRBJ2-7
clone size: NA
V gene: TRBV19
CDR3 protein: CASSMGLAGYEQYF

J gene: TRBJ2-7
clone size: NA
V gene: TRBV11-2
CDR3 protein: CASSLGAEAYEQYF

J gene: TRBJ2-7
clone size: NA
V gene: TRBV18
CDR3 protein: CASSLARDRSSYEQYF

J gene: TRBJ1-1
clone size: NA
V gene: TRBV19
CDR3 protein: CASSIGGGRTEAFF

J gene: TRBJ1-3
clone size: NA
V gene: TRBV30
CDR3 protein: CAWTERQGRNTIYF

J gene: TRBJ2-1
clone size: NA
V gene: TRBV11-3
CDR3 protein: CASSPRLAGFEGNEQFF

J gene: TRBJ2-3
clone size: once
V gene: TRBV5-1
CDR3 protein: CASSLVSGLAGGADTQYF

J gene: TRBJ2-7
clone size: NA
V gene: TRBV18
CDR3 protein: CASSPTGLLTGEQYF

J gene: TRBJ2-7
clone size: NA
V gene: TRBV27
CDR3 protein: CASSGGGISYEQYF

J gene: TRBJ1-2
clone size: NA
V gene: TRBV5-1
CDR3 protein: CASSSGDYGYTF

J gene: TRBJ2-7
clone size: NA
V gene: TRBV29-1
CDR3 protein: CSVDGQGFHEQYF

J gene: TRBJ2-7
clone size: NA
V gene: TRBV27
CDR3 protein: CASNKRGGQGPDEQYF

J gene: TRBJ1-2
clone size: once
V gene: TRBV29-1
CDR3 protein: CSVDPSRGGYTF

J gene: TRBJ2-4
clone size: NA
V gene: TRBV7-9
CDR3 protein: CASSATRQGLAKNIQYF

J gene: TRBJ2-3
clone size: NA
V gene: TRBV4-2
CDR3 protein: CASSQDTAGSLGDTQYF

J gene: TRBJ1-3
clone size: NA
V gene: TRBV6-6
CDR3 protein: CASSNAGPGNTIYF

J gene: TRBJ2-1
clone size: NA
V gene: TRBV5-1
CDR3 protein: CASSLKLAGGLDNEQFF

J gene: TRBJ1-4
clone size: NA
V gene: TRBV7-7
CDR3 protein: CASSPTTGLGEKLFF

J gene: TRBJ1-1
clone size: NA
V gene: TRBV5-1
CDR3 protein: CASSSPNTEAFF

J gene: TRBJ2-3
clone size: NA
V gene: TRBV6-6
CDR3 protein: CASSGKGGRDTQYF

J gene: TRBJ1-1
clone size: once
V gene: TRBV7-9
CDR3 protein: CASLQNRDRDTEAFF

J gene: TRBJ1-2
clone size: NA
V gene: TRBV16
CDR3 protein: CASSQSSQNYGYTF

J gene: TRBJ1-4
clone size: NA
V gene: TRBV10-3
CDR3 protein: CAISGGLNEKLFF

J gene: TRBJ1-2
clone size: NA
V gene: TRBV6-5
CDR3 protein: CASSYEWGQGYGYTF

J gene: TRBJ2-1
clone size: NA
V gene: TRBV6-4
CDR3 protein: CASSAKGLFSYNEQFF

J gene: TRBJ1-5
clone size: NA
V gene: TRBV19
CDR3 protein: CASKGTGVNQPQHF

J gene: TRBJ2-5
clone size: NA
V gene: TRBV25-1
CDR3 protein: CASSSGRAGETQYF

J gene: TRBJ2-3
clone size: NA
V gene: TRBV6-1
CDR3 protein: CASSEARTGKPTDTQYF

J gene: TRBJ1-3
clone size: NA
V gene: TRBV28
CDR3 protein: CASSYRGTGNTIYF

J gene: TRBJ2-5
clone size: NA
V gene: TRBV11-2
CDR3 protein: CASSFRTPQETQYF

J gene: TRBJ2-6
clone size: NA
V gene: TRBV7-9
CDR3 protein: CASSPLGANVLTF

J gene: TRBJ2-7
clone size: NA
V gene: TRBV5-4
CDR3 protein: CASSLDKYEQYF

J gene: TRBJ1-2
clone size: NA
V gene: TRBV5-6
CDR3 protein: CASSFGTGGNDYGYTF

J gene: TRBJ1-1
clone size: once
V gene: TRBV19
CDR3 protein: CASSIVFRGEAFF

J gene: TRBJ2-1
clone size: NA
V gene: TRBV4-3
CDR3 protein: CASSQVTSGRAIYGEQFF

J gene: TRBJ2-7
clone size: NA
V gene: TRBV10-3
CDR3 protein: CAISASTGITYEQYF

J gene: TRBJ1-5
clone size: NA
V gene: TRBV14
CDR3 protein: CASSQGKPGQTDSNQPQHF

J gene: TRBJ2-2
clone size: NA
V gene: TRBV25-1
CDR3 protein: CASSELGLATANTGELFF

J gene: TRBJ1-1
clone size: NA
V gene: TRBV19
CDR3 protein: CASSIQGGTEAFF

J gene: TRBJ2-7
clone size: NA
V gene: TRBV7-2
CDR3 protein: CASSPQPSGSSYEQYF

J gene: TRBJ2-1
clone size: NA
V gene: TRBV11-2
CDR3 protein: CASSLGGTSGSWVYNEQFF

J gene: TRBJ1-4
clone size: NA
V gene: TRBV19
CDR3 protein: CASKPTQATNEKLFF

J gene: TRBJ2-1
clone size: once
V gene: TRBV5-1
CDR3 protein: CASKVAGDPYNEQFF

J gene: TRBJ1-3
clone size: NA
V gene: TRBV5-1
CDR3 protein: CASSLDRGGNTIYF

J gene: TRBJ2-1
clone size: NA
V gene: TRBV9
CDR3 protein: CASSVASGGGDNEQFF

J gene: TRBJ2-2
clone size: NA
V gene: TRBV29-1
CDR3 protein: CSVSGTGNTGELFF

J gene: TRBJ1-2
clone size: few
V gene: TRBV28
CDR3 protein: CASSLLTIDRALDYGYTF